Listed below are T cell receptor beta chains from one sample, sequenced in a study of OX40 agonist ivuxolimab in advanced cancers. This table comes from immunoSEQ multiplex PCR, and its TCRdb copy is limited to in-frame clones, with some not included. The data show tens of thousands of clones, roughly four fifths seen once. This specimen consisted of CD4+ or CD8+ T cells sorted from blood, obtained in a trial of the OX40 agonist ivuxolimab. These receptors were taken from an adult with an advanced solid tumor such as melanoma, head and neck, liver or kidney cancer. Each CDR3 is given with its conserved first and last residue. D genes are given only for firm matches. Only part of the rows carry a size: once, few, many, or a class if the clone is expanded.

>TRBJ2-1|TRBV5-1|TRBD1|NA
CASSLIGQVDNEQFF
TGCGCCAGCAGCTTGATTGGACAGGTGGACAATGAGCAGTTCTTC
>TRBJ2-1|TRBV5-1|TRBD1|once
CASSFLTGGAWNEQFF
TGCGCCAGCAGCTTTTTGACAGGGGGCGCGTGGAATGAGCAGTTCTTC
>TRBJ2-7|TRBV6-5|NA|NA
CASSWGSGIYEQYF
TGTGCCAGCAGTTGGGGAAGCGGTATCTACGAGCAGTACTTC
>TRBJ2-3|TRBV7-2|NA|NA
CASSLVLGTLLYF
TGTGCCAGCAGCTTAGTCCTTGGGACTCTACTGTATTTT
>TRBJ2-1|TRBV19|NA|NA
CASSMGLTYNKQFF
TGTGCCAGTAGTATGGGACTGACCTACAATAAGCAGTTCTTC
>TRBJ1-3|TRBV7-8|TRBD1|NA
CASSLFLGQGETGNTIYF
TGTGCCAGCAGCTTATTCCTGGGACAGGGGGAAACTGGAAACACCATATATTTT
>TRBJ1-1|TRBV19|NA|NA
CASSILPTGQMNTEAFF
TGTGCCAGTAGTATTTTGCCAACGGGGCAAATGAACACTGAAGCTTTCTTT
>TRBJ2-1|TRBV5-6|NA|NA
CASSSRNEQFF
TGTGCCAGCAGCTCCCGGAATGAGCAGTTCTTC
>TRBJ2-2|TRBV7-2|NA|NA
CASTPSERVYTGELFF
TGTGCCAGCACCCCCTCGGAGCGGGTGTACACCGGGGAGCTGTTTTTT
>TRBJ1-2|TRBV28|TRBD1|NA
CASSSPGDSRDRGIRGYTF
TGTGCCAGCAGTTCACCCGGGGATTCCCGGGACAGGGGTATCCGGGGCTACACCTTC
>TRBJ2-7|TRBV6-5|NA|NA
CASSPPSGFGEQYF
TGTGCCAGCAGCCCGCCGAGCGGGTTCGGCGAGCAGTACTTC
>TRBJ2-3|TRBV5-1|TRBD1|NA
CATRTGGQDTQYF
TGCGCCACCCGGACAGGGGGCCAGGATACGCAGTATTTT